This TCR beta chain is drawn from a study of CD8 T cells in ankylosing spondylitis. Remarks on this clonotype: The antigen remains unidentified. Given a much more abundant clone one base away, this may be a read error.

General study results and limits: CD8+ disease-linked clones were present at relatively low frequencies in blood.

Libraries for TCR beta were made by quantitative 5'-RACE with molecular barcodes. TCRdb re-called the 5' RACE reads through MiXCR, storing one row per CDR3 protein. The table records 200,000 to 250,000 distinct CDR3 sequences, under 12% of them present only once. This CDR3 is 17 amino acids long. The germline V gene encodes CDR1 ENHRY and CDR2 SYGVKD. This sequence joins TRBV10-3 and TRBJ2-1; 9 bases match TRBD2. The sequenced sample consisted of blood, either unsorted or a sorted T cell fraction (not recorded which). The TCR comes from a male donor with ankylosing spondylitis or in good health (not recorded which). CDR3 region: CAVSLSRASGDSNEQFF. CDR3 coding DNA: TGTGCCGTCAGTCTCTCGAGGGCTAGCGGGGACTCCAATGAGCAGTTCTTC.